This entry lists 21 T cell receptor beta chains sequenced from one sample in a study of radiotherapy plus CTLA-4 blockade in lung cancer. Sequencing used immunoSEQ multiplex PCR; TCRdb keeps in-frame clones, though not all of them. Found here are some 70,000 clones, over 80% of them singletons; the top ten hold around 4%. Here the sequenced sample was peripheral blood, taken from a patient treated with radiotherapy plus ipilimumab. The origin of the receptors is a human donor with non-small cell lung cancer who had a partial response to radiotherapy plus ipilimumab.

The chain carries TRBV5-4 and TRBJ1-5, with D possibly matching TRBD1 (6 bases). Germline V gives CDR1 SGHNT, CDR2 YYREEE (reference sequence). This CDR3 has 15 residues. The V gene lost 0 bases and the J gene lost 2 bases, with 9 bases spanning the gap. The CDR3 coding sequence is TGTGCCAGCAGCTTGGGGTCAGGGGGCAATCAGCCCCAGCATTTT. It specifies CASSLGSGGNQPQHF.

This clone was seen just once. The chain carries TRBV9 and TRBJ2-1, with 10 nucleotides matching TRBD2. Trimming cost V 4 bases and J 4 bases; bases outside gene matches: 5. Germline CDR1 is SGDLS and CDR2 is YYNGEE. The CDR3 length is 15 residues. The CDR3 DNA sequence: TGTGCCAGCAGCAACGGACTAGCGGAGTACAATGAGCAGTTCTTC. Translated, it gives CASSNGLAEYNEQFF.

By share, this clone counts as medium-sized. The chain links TRBV5-6 to TRBJ1-2; 9 bases fit TRBD1. V lost 4 bases and J lost 5; bases outside the gene matches: 6. The CDR3 has 14 residues. Germline values: CDR1 SGHDT, CDR2 YYEEEE. CDR3 in DNA: TGTGCCAGCAGCCCCGGGACAGGGACGTATGGCTACACCTTC. This codes for CASSPGTGTYGYTF.

Of note for this clone: The DNA is left out, because the CDR3 cannot be placed on it with certainty; the CDR3 is given as TCRdb lists it. Other DNA sequences of this sample code for an identical CDR3. V is TRBV9 and J is TRBJ1-2; the tabulated D call, TRBD1, remains unverified against the DNA. Germline CDR1 reads SGDLS; CDR2 reads YYNGEE. The CDR3 is 14 amino acids in total, end residues counted. The CDR3 sequence is CASSVGQGNYGYTF.

The gene calls are TRBV4-2 and TRBJ2-3; 11 bases match TRBD2. The CDR3 is 17 residues long. Losses at the gene ends were 3 bases for V and 1 base for J; bases not matched to a gene: 6. CDR1 is LGHNA and CDR2 is YNFKEQ in the germline V gene. The CDR3 is CASSQAPGLAGTDTQYF. In DNA, the CDR3 is TGTGCCAGCAGCCAGGCTCCGGGACTAGCGGGCACAGATACGCAGTATTTT.

This chain uses TRBV5-1 with TRBJ2-3; TRBD1 might be the D (5 bases). CDR1 and CDR2 from the germline V gene are SGHRS and YFSETQ. V lost 4 bases to trimming and J lost 4 bases, with 13 bases between them. This CDR3 comprises 14 residues. The CDR3 DNA reads TGCGCCAGCAGCCAGGGATCTCACGCAGATACGCAGTATTTT. Translation gives CASSQGSHADTQYF.

V gene TRBV18 combines with J gene TRBJ2-3; 13 bases are shared with TRBD2. Germline CDR1 reads KGHSH; CDR2 reads LQKENI. The CDR3 runs to 17 residues. V was pared by 2 bases and J by 2 bases, with 4 bases of the junction left unmatched. CDR3 coding DNA: TGTGCCAGCTCACCATCGGGACTAGCGGGGCTCACAGATACGCAGTATTTT. Translated: CASSPSGLAGLTDTQYF. Full variable domain (remainder filled in from reference TRBV18 and TRBJ2-3): NAGVMQNPRHLVRRRGQEARLRCSPMKGHSHVYWYRQLPEEGLKFMVYLQKENIIDESGMPKERFSAEFPKEGPSILRIQQVVRGDSAAYFCASSPSGLAGLTDTQYFGPGTRLTVL.

The V gene is TRBV18, the J gene TRBJ1-1; weak D call: TRBD1 (5 bases). This CDR3 region has 15 residues. From germline, CDR1 is KGHSH and CDR2 LQKENI. The V end lost 3 bases, the J end lost 1 base, and 12 bases lay between the germline ends. The CDR3 sequence: CASSPMNQGNTEAFF. The CDR3, as DNA: TGTGCCAGCTCACCTATGAATCAGGGGAACACTGAAGCTTTCTTT.

V usage is TRBV4-1 and J usage is TRBJ1-2; possibly TRBD1 for D (6 bases). CDR1 MGHRA and CDR2 YSYEKL come from the germline V gene. The V end lost 3 bases, the J end lost 0 bases, and 11 bases lay between the germline ends. The CDR3 runs 15 residues. The CDR3 nucleotides read TGCGCCAGCAGCCAGACACAGGGAGCTAACTATGGCTACACCTTC. Translation: CASSQTQGANYGYTF.

This rearrangement joins TRBV2 to TRBJ2-4; tentative D call: TRBD2 (6 bases). CDR1 and CDR2 from the germline V gene are SNHLY and FYNNEI. The CDR3 has 12 residues. The V end lost 7 bases, the J end lost 6 bases, and 10 bases lay between the germline ends. Here the CDR3 DNA reads TGTGCCAGCACCGAGCGGGTAAACATTCAGTACTTC. Translated, it gives CASTERVNIQYF.

There are a few counts of this clone. The gene calls are TRBV18 and TRBJ1-2, with 9 bases lining up with TRBD1. V lost 0 bases, J lost 4 bases, and 6 bases stayed unmatched. Per germline, CDR1 KGHSH and CDR2 LQKENI. The CDR3 has 16 amino acids. The CDR3 is CASSPPGQGKAYGYTF. DNA for the CDR3: TGTGCCAGCTCACCACCGGGACAGGGAAAGGCCTATGGCTACACCTTC.

The chain carries TRBV7-2 and TRBJ2-7, with D perhaps TRBD2 (6 bases). The V end was cut by 4 bases, the J end by 1 base, with 14 bases between. Germline lookup yields CDR1 SGHTA and CDR2 FQGNSA. This CDR3 is built from 15 residues. CDR3 bases: TGTGCCAGCAGCTGGGGCAGGGAGGCTTCCTACGAGCAGTACTTC. Protein sequence: CASSWGREASYEQYF. The whole variable domain, filled in from reference TRBV7-2 and TRBJ2-7, reads GAGVSQSPSNKVTEKGKDVELRCDPISGHTALYWYRQSLGQGLEFLIYFQGNSAPDKSGLPSDRFSAERTGGSVSTLTIQRTQQEDSAVYLCASSWGREASYEQYFGPGTRLTVT.

The chain is built from TRBV18 and TRBJ2-7; a weak D match, TRBD1 (7 bases). The CDR3 has 15 amino acids. The germline gives CDR1 KGHSH, CDR2 LQKENI. V shed 2 bases and J shed 2 bases, with 13 bases lying between them. The CDR3 sequence is CASSPGRGETYEQYF. CDR3 DNA sequence: TGTGCCAGCTCACCAGGCAGGGGGGAAACCTACGAGCAGTACTTC.

The chain uses TRBV2 and TRBJ2-5, with D possibly being TRBD1 (6 bases). The CDR3 runs 14 residues. Deletions cut 6 bases from V and 5 bases from J, with 16 bases between. Germline-derived CDR1 and CDR2 are SNHLY and FYNNEI. The CDR3 sequence: CASRDDRTGETQYF. The CDR3 coding sequence is TGTGCCAGCAGGGATGACAGGACTGGTGAGACCCAGTACTTC.

In this sample, this clone turned up a few times. The V and J genes are TRBV7-9 and TRBJ2-1; 9 bases align to TRBD2. This CDR3 region has 18 residues. V dropped 1 base and J dropped 0; count of bases not matched to a gene: 7. From germline, CDR1 is SEHNR and CDR2 FQNEAQ (reference sequence). DNA of the CDR3: TGTGCCAGCAGCTTAGAACGCGCGGGAGGGTACTCCTACAATGAGCAGTTCTTC. Protein sequence: CASSLERAGGYSYNEQFF.

The chain links TRBV6-5 to TRBJ2-7, with 7 bases aligning to TRBD2. This CDR3 is built from 15 residues. V gave up 0 bases and J gave up 2 bases; unmatched junction bases: 4. In germline, CDR1 is MNHEY, CDR2 SVGAGI. The CDR3 DNA reads as TGTGCCAGCAGTTACTCGGCGGGGGAAACCTACGAGCAGTACTTC. It yields the protein CASSYSAGETYEQYF.

The CDR3 sequence: CASSAGQYYEQYF. CDR3 nucleotides: TGTGCCAGCAGCGCGGGACAGTACTACGAGCAGTACTTC. This chain uses TRBV6-1 with TRBJ2-7; possible D gene TRBD1, 7 bases. Trimming pared 6 bases from V and 3 bases from J, leaving 12 bases between. The germline CDR1 and CDR2 sequences are MNHNS and SASEGT. The CDR3 is 13 amino acids.

The J gene is TRBJ2-2, the V gene TRBV7-3; the D gene is possibly TRBD2 (6 bases). Germline V gene lookup returns CDR1 SGHTA and CDR2 FQGTGA. V was cut by 2 bases and J by 6 bases, with 10 bases left in between. This CDR3 is 14 amino acids long. CDR3 sequence: CASSLGAGSGELFF. The CDR3 DNA is TGTGCCAGCAGCTTAGGAGCGGGTTCCGGGGAGCTGTTTTTT.

The CDR3 here is CASSQAGTLSYEQYF. The CDR3 DNA reads TGTGCCAGCAGTCAGGCCGGGACACTATCCTACGAGCAGTACTTC. The V gene is TRBV2, the J gene TRBJ2-7, with D maybe TRBD1 (6 bases). Trimming cost V 5 bases and J 1 base, with 15 bases left between them. Germline V gene sequence: CDR1 SNHLY, CDR2 FYNNEI. This CDR3 is built from 15 residues.

The J gene is TRBJ2-4, the V gene TRBV2; D not resolved. Germline V gives CDR1 SNHLY, CDR2 FYNNEI. Trimming pared 6 bases from V and 1 base from J, leaving 10 bases between. There are 14 residues in the CDR3. The CDR3 coding sequence is TGTGCCAGCAGACCGGGTGGGGCCAAAAACATTCAGTACTTC. Translated, it gives CASRPGGAKNIQYF.

The chain combines TRBV28 with TRBJ2-1; 10 nucleotides agree with TRBD2. V lost 6 bases to trimming and J lost 6 bases; unmatched junction nucleotides: 14. Germline CDR1 reads MDHEN; CDR2 reads SYDVKM. The CDR3 has 17 amino acids. The CDR3 DNA follows: TGTGCCAGCAGCACCCCCACAGCGGGAGGGACGAGCAATGAGCAGTTCTTC. This gives the protein CASSTPTAGGTSNEQFF.